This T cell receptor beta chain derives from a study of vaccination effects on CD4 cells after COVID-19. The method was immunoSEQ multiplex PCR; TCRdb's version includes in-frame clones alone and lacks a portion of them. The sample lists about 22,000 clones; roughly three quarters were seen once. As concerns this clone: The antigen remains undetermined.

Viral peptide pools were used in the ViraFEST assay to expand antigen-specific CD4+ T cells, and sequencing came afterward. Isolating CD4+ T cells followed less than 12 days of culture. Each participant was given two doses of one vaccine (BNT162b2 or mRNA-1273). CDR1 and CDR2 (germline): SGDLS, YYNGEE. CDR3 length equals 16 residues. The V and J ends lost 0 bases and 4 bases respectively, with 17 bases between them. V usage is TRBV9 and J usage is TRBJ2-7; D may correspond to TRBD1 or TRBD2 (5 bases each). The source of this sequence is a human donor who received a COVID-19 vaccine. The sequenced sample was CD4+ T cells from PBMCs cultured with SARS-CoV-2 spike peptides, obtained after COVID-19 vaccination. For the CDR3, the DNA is TGTGCCAGCAGCGTAGCTACGGGACGGCTCTGGTACGAGCAGTACTTC. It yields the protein CASSVATGRLWYEQYF.